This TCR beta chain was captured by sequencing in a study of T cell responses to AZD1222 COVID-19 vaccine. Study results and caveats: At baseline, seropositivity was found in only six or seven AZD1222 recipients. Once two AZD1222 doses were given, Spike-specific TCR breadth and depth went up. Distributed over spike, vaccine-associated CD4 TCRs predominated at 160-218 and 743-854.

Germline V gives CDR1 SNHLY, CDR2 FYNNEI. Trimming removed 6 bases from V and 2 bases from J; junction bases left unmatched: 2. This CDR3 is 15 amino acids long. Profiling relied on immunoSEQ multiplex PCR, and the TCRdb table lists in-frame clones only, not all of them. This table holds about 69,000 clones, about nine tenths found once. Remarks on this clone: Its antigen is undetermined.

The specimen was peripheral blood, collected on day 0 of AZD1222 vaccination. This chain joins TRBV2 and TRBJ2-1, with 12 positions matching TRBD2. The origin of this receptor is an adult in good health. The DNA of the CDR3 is TGTGCCAGCAGACTAGCGGGGGGAACCTACAATGAGCAGTTCTTC. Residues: CASRLAGGTYNEQFF.